The 28 T cell receptor beta chains below come from one sample, sequenced in a study of cytotoxic CD8 clonotypes in ibrutinib-treated CLL. Sequencing used immunoSEQ multiplex PCR; TCRdb keeps in-frame clones, though not all of them. The table has around 140,000 clones, 80% seen once. The input for sequencing was PBMCs, taken after 36 months of ibrutinib treatment. The receptors originated from a human donor with chronic lymphocytic leukemia.

The chain uses TRBV28 and TRBJ1-4; 9 nucleotides agree with TRBD1. This CDR3 region has 17 residues. V was pared by 4 bases and J by 5 bases, with 11 bases of the junction left unmatched. Per the germline V gene, CDR1 is MDHEN and CDR2 is SYDVKM. This CDR3 is CASSYSIWDRENEKLFF. The CDR3 DNA follows: TGTGCCAGCAGTTATAGTATTTGGGACAGGGAAAATGAAAAACTGTTTTTT.

The V and J genes are TRBV11-2 and TRBJ2-1, with D perhaps TRBD1 or TRBD2 (6 bases each). Trimming left V 0 bases short and J 8 bases short, with 14 bases between. CDR1 is SGHAT, CDR2 FQNNGV, per germline. CDR3 length: 15 amino acids. The CDR3 is CASSLEWRGVDEQFF. The CDR3, as DNA: TGTGCCAGCAGCTTAGAATGGAGGGGGGTGGATGAGCAGTTCTTC.

The rearrangement joins TRBV7-3 to TRBJ2-7, with 10 bases aligning to TRBD1. Germline V gene lookup returns CDR1 SGHTA and CDR2 FQGTGA. V lost 2 bases and J lost 4; bases outside the gene matches: 5. The CDR3 consists of 15 residues. Here the CDR3 DNA reads TGTGCCAGCAGCTTAGGGACAGGGGACAGTTACGAGCAGTACTTC. Its translation is CASSLGTGDSYEQYF.

The chain combines TRBV30 with TRBJ1-1, with D hard to call. In germline, CDR1 is GTSNPN, CDR2 SVGIG (reference sequence). The length of the CDR3 is 13 residues. Trimming left V 0 bases short and J 0 bases short, with 5 bases between. The CDR3 coding sequence is TGTGCCTGGAGTGTTCGACTGAACACTGAAGCTTTCTTT. Protein: CAWSVRLNTEAFF.

V usage is TRBV11-2 and J usage is TRBJ2-7; D ambiguous. Germline V gene lookup returns CDR1 SGHAT and CDR2 FQNNGV. V shed 2 bases and J shed 2 bases, with 10 bases lying between them. This CDR3 contains 14 residues. The CDR3 bases are TGTGCCAGCAGCTTAAGCACACCTACCTACGAGCAGTACTTC. Translated, it gives CASSLSTPTYEQYF.

The gene calls are TRBV27 and TRBJ1-2; 9 positions match TRBD1. V trimming: 6 bases; J trimming: 2 bases; junction bases outside the gene matches: 10. Germline CDR1 and CDR2: MNHEY and SMNVEV (reference sequence). This CDR3 spans 16 amino acids. This CDR3 is CASSPSPGQGNYGYTF. CDR3 nucleotide sequence: TGTGCCAGCAGCCCGAGCCCGGGACAGGGCAACTATGGCTACACCTTC.

The chain's CDR3 is CASSLQGALSGELFF. In nucleotides, the CDR3 is TGTGCCAGCAGCCTCCAGGGGGCGCTGTCCGGGGAGCTGTTTTTT. The chain employs TRBV27 and TRBJ2-2, with 8 bases lining up with TRBD1. CDR3 length equals 15 residues. The germline V gene encodes CDR1 MNHEY and CDR2 SMNVEV (reference sequence). V lost 6 bases, J lost 6 bases, and 9 bases stayed unmatched.

The chain carries TRBV4-1 and TRBJ2-3, with 10 bases aligning to TRBD2. V dropped 0 bases and J dropped 6; count of bases not matched to a gene: 6. The CDR3 is 16 residues long. Germline V gene sequence: CDR1 MGHRA, CDR2 YSYEKL. In DNA form, the CDR3 reads TGCGCCAGCAGCCAAGAGTTCCTAGCGGGAGCGGATACGCAGTATTTT. It yields the protein CASSQEFLAGADTQYF.

Only a few counts were recorded for this clone. The chain recombines TRBV4-1 with TRBJ1-5, with 7 nucleotides matching TRBD1. The CDR3 runs to 14 residues. Germline V gene sequence: CDR1 MGHRA, CDR2 YSYEKL. With V trimmed by 3 bases and J by 5 bases, 4 bases remained unmatched. CDR3 loop: CASSQLRGDQPQHF. Written as DNA, the CDR3 is TGCGCCAGCAGCCAGCTCAGGGGGGATCAGCCCCAGCATTTT.

This clone was picked up one time. The chain carries TRBV5-1 and TRBJ1-1; tentatively, D is TRBD1 (6 bases). Germline V gene data show CDR1 as SGHRS and CDR2 as YFSETQ. This CDR3 spans 13 amino acids. The V gene lost 7 bases and the J gene lost 11 bases, with 21 bases spanning the gap. Here the CDR3 DNA reads TGCGCCAGCCTTAACCCGGTAGGGGGTTCGGCTTTCTTT. Amino acid sequence: CASLNPVGGSAFF.

The CDR3 loop reads CASSSQGANYGYTF. The DNA of the CDR3 is TGTGCCAGCAGCTCCCAGGGGGCTAACTATGGCTACACCTTC. The chain uses TRBV7-9 and TRBJ1-2; 7 nucleotides match TRBD1. The length of the CDR3 is 14 residues. The trim removed 4 bases at V and 0 bases at J, leaving 2 bases unmatched. Per the germline V gene, CDR1 is SEHNR and CDR2 is FQNEAQ (reference sequence).

The chain uses TRBV12-5 and TRBJ2-1; D is possibly TRBD1 or TRBD2 (5 bases each). V was pared by 4 bases and J by 0 bases, with 13 bases between. CDR1 LGHNT and CDR2 FRNRAP come from the germline V gene. The CDR3 contains 16 residues. CDR3 sequence: CASGSGTWSSYNEQFF. The CDR3 region has the DNA TGTGCTAGTGGTTCGGGGACCTGGAGCTCCTACAATGAGCAGTTCTTC.

The V gene is TRBV27, the J gene TRBJ2-7; TRBD2 is a possible D gene (6 bases). V lost 9 bases and J 0 bases, leaving 18 bases between the germline ends. This CDR3 has 15 amino acids. Germline-derived CDR1 and CDR2 are MNHEY and SMNVEV (reference sequence). The CDR3 DNA follows: TGTGCCAGTTCCTCCGGGACTCGACCCTCCTACGAGCAGTACTTC. Translated: CASSSGTRPSYEQYF.

The V and J genes are TRBV2 and TRBJ2-7; D is perhaps TRBD1 (6 bases). Germline loops: CDR1 SNHLY, CDR2 FYNNEI. Trimming took off 8 bases at V and 6 bases at J, with 20 bases between the two ends. The CDR3 covers 14 residues. In nucleotides, the CDR3 is TGTGCCAGCGGGTGGGGCAGGGGACGCTCCGAGCAGTACTTC. It codes for CASGWGRGRSEQYF.

The table lists this clone with a count of one. This chain uses TRBV7-9 with TRBJ1-4; D may be TRBD1 (6 bases). V dropped 1 base and J dropped 0 bases, with 12 bases sitting between them. Germline assignment: CDR1 SEHNR and CDR2 FQNEAQ (reference sequence). This CDR3 has 17 residues. The CDR3 loop is CASSLGWDTTTNEKLFF. Written as DNA, the CDR3 is TGTGCCAGCAGCTTAGGTTGGGACACCACAACTAATGAAAAACTGTTTTTT.

This chain links TRBV5-1 with TRBJ1-1, with D hard to call. Per germline, CDR1 SGHRS and CDR2 YFSETQ. Trimming removed 2 bases at V and 0 bases at J, with 14 bases between. The CDR3 covers 16 residues. The CDR3 coding sequence is TGCGCCAGCAGCTTATGGTTCGACACCCTGAACACTGAAGCTTTCTTT. Translating it yields CASSLWFDTLNTEAFF.

V gene TRBV28 combines with J gene TRBJ1-1, with TRBD1 as a possible D gene (6 bases). Deletions cut 7 bases from V and 7 bases from J, with 25 bases between. Germline V gives CDR1 MDHEN, CDR2 SYDVKM. This CDR3 contains 16 residues. The DNA for the CDR3 is TGTGCCAGCAATCCCCCTCGTCCCAGGGGACCCTTTGAAGCTTTCTTT. Protein product: CASNPPRPRGPFEAFF.

The chain couples TRBV6-5 to TRBJ2-5, with 7 nucleotides matching TRBD1. The V gene end was trimmed by 5 bases and the J gene end by 6 bases; junction bases not matched to a gene: 9. CDR3 length: 14 amino acids. Germline CDR1 reads MNHEY; CDR2 reads SVGAGI. CDR3 in amino acids: CASSDHRGRKTQYF. In DNA, the CDR3 is TGTGCCAGCAGTGACCATAGGGGGCGGAAGACCCAGTACTTC.

V gene TRBV28 combines with J gene TRBJ1-3; D not certain. The CDR3 runs to 15 residues. Trimming cost V 4 bases and J 0 bases, with 10 bases left between them. Germline loops: CDR1 MDHEN, CDR2 SYDVKM. CDR3 coding DNA: TGTGCCAGCAGTTCCTACTGGAGCTCTGGAAACACCATATATTTT. It codes for CASSSYWSSGNTIYF.

V usage is TRBV7-9 and J usage is TRBJ2-3; D is perhaps TRBD1 (6 bases). CDR1 and CDR2 from the germline V gene are SEHNR and FQNEAQ (reference sequence). V was cut by 5 bases and J by 3 bases, with 21 bases left in between. The CDR3 has 17 residues. The CDR3 region has the DNA TGTGCCAGCAGCCCGTTGACAGGATGGGGAAGAACAGATACGCAGTATTTT. Protein product: CASSPLTGWGRTDTQYF.

Comment on this clone: Other DNA sequences in this sample translate to the same CDR3. This rearrangement joins TRBV5-1 to TRBJ1-5; D not certain. Per the germline V gene, CDR1 is SGHRS and CDR2 is YFSETQ. Trimming took 0 bases from V and 1 from J, leaving 5 bases between them. This CDR3 contains 14 residues. The CDR3 DNA reads as TGCGCCAGCAGCTTGGCCGGAAGCAATCAGCCCCAGCATTTT. It encodes CASSLAGSNQPQHF.

The V gene is TRBV4-2, the J gene TRBJ2-7; D not resolved. Between the trimmed V and J ends, which lost 4 bases and 0 bases, there was a span of 10 bases. This CDR3 spans 14 amino acids. CDR1 LGHNA and CDR2 YNFKEQ come from the germline V gene. Written as DNA, the CDR3 is TGTGCCAGCAGCCGAGAGCTGTACTCCTACGAGCAGTACTTC. This encodes CASSRELYSYEQYF.

The chain employs TRBV27 and TRBJ1-1; possible D gene TRBD1, 6 bases. The CDR3 covers 14 residues. V shed 3 bases and J shed 4 bases, with 12 bases lying between them. CDR1 is MNHEY and CDR2 is SMNVEV in the germline V gene (reference sequence). The CDR3 reads CASSFAGESTEAFF. The CDR3 DNA reads as TGTGCCAGCAGTTTCGCAGGGGAATCCACTGAAGCTTTCTTT.

This chain joins TRBV6-1 and TRBJ1-3, with a weak D call TRBD1 (5 bases). V lost 0 bases to trimming and J lost 9 bases, with 15 bases between them. The germline V gene encodes CDR1 MNHNS and CDR2 SASEGT. This CDR3 contains 15 residues. The chain's CDR3 is CASSEAEGFRSTIYF. CDR3 in DNA: TGTGCCAGCAGTGAAGCTGAGGGGTTTAGAAGCACCATATATTTT.

The chain couples TRBV4-2 to TRBJ2-3; 9 bases match TRBD2. The V gene's germline CDR1 is LGHNA and CDR2 YNFKEQ. V trimming: 2 bases; J trimming: 1 base; junction bases outside the gene matches: 4. This CDR3 comprises 16 residues. This chain's CDR3 is CASSQPERGGTDTQYF. As DNA, the CDR3 is TGTGCCAGCAGCCAACCAGAGCGGGGGGGCACAGATACGCAGTATTTT.

This clone appeared a few times. The chain recombines TRBV5-1 with TRBJ1-4, with D possibly being TRBD1 (5 bases). Trimming shortened V by 3 bases and J by 5 bases, and 14 bases separated the two germline ends. This CDR3 comprises 15 residues. CDR1 is SGHRS and CDR2 is YFSETQ in the germline V gene. DNA of the CDR3: TGCGCCAGCAGCTATTTGCGGGGCCCGAATGAAAAACTGTTTTTT. Translated: CASSYLRGPNEKLFF.

This chain uses TRBV4-1 with TRBJ1-5; the D gene is possibly TRBD1 (6 bases). V lost 4 bases to trimming and J lost 3 bases, with 13 bases between them. Germline loops: CDR1 MGHRA, CDR2 YSYEKL. CDR3 size: 15 residues. The CDR3 region has the DNA TGCGCCAGCAGCCTTTTACAGGGATTCAATCAGCCCCAGCATTTT. Encoded protein: CASSLLQGFNQPQHF.

This chain connects TRBV9 to TRBJ1-2; D unresolved. The CDR3 runs to 13 residues. Germline V lookup: CDR1 SGDLS, CDR2 YYNGEE. V was shortened by 2 bases and J by 3 bases, with 8 bases between the two germline ends. The CDR3 reads CASSVGVYYGYTF. The CDR3 DNA reads as TGTGCCAGCAGCGTCGGGGTTTACTATGGCTACACCTTC.